This T cell receptor beta chain derives from a study of neoadjuvant nivolumab and ipilimumab in lung cancer. Overall study results and limits: Resected-tumor TCR richness correlated positively with pretherapy blood richness. Only two of four nivolumab-treated tumors gained richness and clonality by surgery. Pathologic regression was not significantly tied to TCR clonality. TCR receptors were sequenced in few samples.

As concerns this clone: No antigen is known for it.

The V end was cut by 0 bases, the J end by 6 bases, with 4 bases between. Germline CDR1 SGHRS, CDR2 YFSETQ. This CDR3 is 11 amino acids long. Assay used: immunoSEQ multiplex PCR; TCRdb lists only in-frame clones, some missing. The data hold 7,500 to 10,000 clones, with around 81% observed a single time. The receptor was derived from an adult with non-small cell lung cancer. This specimen consisted of peripheral blood, obtained before neoadjuvant nivolumab, alone or with ipilimumab. This chain joins TRBV5-1 and TRBJ2-7; D call uncertain. CDR3 sequence reads: CASSLEAEQYF. CDR3 bases: TGCGCCAGCAGCTTGGAGGCCGAGCAGTACTTC.